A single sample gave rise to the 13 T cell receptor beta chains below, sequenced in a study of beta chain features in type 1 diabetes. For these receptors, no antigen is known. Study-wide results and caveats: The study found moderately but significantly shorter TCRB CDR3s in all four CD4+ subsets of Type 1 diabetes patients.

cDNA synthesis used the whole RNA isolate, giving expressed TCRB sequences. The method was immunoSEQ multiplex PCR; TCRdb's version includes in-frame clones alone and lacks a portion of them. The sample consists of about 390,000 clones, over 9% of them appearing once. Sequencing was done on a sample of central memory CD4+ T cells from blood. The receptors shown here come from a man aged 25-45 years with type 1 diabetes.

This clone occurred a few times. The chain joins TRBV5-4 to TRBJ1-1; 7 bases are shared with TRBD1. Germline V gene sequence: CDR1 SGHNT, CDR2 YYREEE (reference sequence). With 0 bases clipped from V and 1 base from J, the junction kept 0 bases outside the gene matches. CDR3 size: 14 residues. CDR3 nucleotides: TGTGCCAGCAGCTTGGAGGGGGCGAACACTGAAGCTTTCTTT. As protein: CASSLEGANTEAFF.

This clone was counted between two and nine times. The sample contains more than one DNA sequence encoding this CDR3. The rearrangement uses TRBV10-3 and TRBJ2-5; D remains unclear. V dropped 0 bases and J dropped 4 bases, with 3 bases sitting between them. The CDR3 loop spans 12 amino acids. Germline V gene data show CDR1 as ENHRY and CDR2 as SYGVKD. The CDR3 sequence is CAISESGETQYF. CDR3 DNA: TGTGCCATCAGTGAGTCCGGAGAGACCCAGTACTTC.

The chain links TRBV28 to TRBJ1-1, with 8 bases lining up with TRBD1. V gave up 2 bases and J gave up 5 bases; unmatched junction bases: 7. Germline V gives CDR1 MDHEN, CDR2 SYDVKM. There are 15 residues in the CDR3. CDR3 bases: TGTGCCAGCAGTTTAGGGCAGGGGGCAGGGACTGAAGCTTTCTTT. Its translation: CASSLGQGAGTEAFF.

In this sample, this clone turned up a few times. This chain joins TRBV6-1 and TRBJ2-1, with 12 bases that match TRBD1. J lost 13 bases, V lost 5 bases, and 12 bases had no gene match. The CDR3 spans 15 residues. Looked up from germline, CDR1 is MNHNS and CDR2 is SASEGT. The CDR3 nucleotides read TGTGCCAGCAGTTTAGATCCCGGGACAGGGGGCGAACAGTTCTTC. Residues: CASSLDPGTGGEQFF.

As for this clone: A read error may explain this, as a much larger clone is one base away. The CDR3 coding sequence is TGCGCCAGCAGCTTCAGGGGAAATGAGCAGTACTTC. It specifies CASSFRGNEQYF. The chain recombines TRBV5-1 with TRBJ2-4; D is perhaps TRBD1 (6 bases). CDR3 size: 12 residues. V lost 2 bases and J 13 bases, leaving 13 bases between the germline ends. Germline V CDR1 and CDR2: SGHRS, YFSETQ.

As DNA, the CDR3 is TGCGCCAGCAGCTGGGGCCTCGGTGGGGATACGCAGTATTTT. It yields the protein CASSWGLGGDTQYF. The chain carries TRBV5-1 and TRBJ2-3, with TRBD1 as a possible D gene (5 bases). The germline CDR1 and CDR2 sequences are SGHRS and YFSETQ. The CDR3 is 14 residues long. V lost 3 bases to trimming and J lost 6 bases, with 14 bases between them.

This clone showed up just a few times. The CDR3 region is CASSRTGDSGELFF. In DNA form, the CDR3 reads TGTGCCAGTAGCCGGACAGGGGATTCCGGGGAGCTGTTTTTT. The V and J genes are TRBV19 and TRBJ2-2, with 9 bases identical to TRBD1. CDR1 is LNHDA and CDR2 is SQIVND in the germline V gene (reference sequence). V shed 6 bases and J 6 bases; nucleotides not matched to a gene: 5. The length of the CDR3 is 14 residues.

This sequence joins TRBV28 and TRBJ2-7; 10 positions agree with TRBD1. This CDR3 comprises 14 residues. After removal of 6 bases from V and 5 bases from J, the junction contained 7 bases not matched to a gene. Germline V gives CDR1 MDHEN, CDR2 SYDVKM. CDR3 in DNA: TGTGCCAGCAGATCCGGGACAGGGGAAGACGAGCAGTACTTC. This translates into CASRSGTGEDEQYF.

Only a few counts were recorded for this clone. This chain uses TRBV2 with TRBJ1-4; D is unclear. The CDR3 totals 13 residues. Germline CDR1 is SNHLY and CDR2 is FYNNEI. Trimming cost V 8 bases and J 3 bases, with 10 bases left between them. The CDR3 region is CASQFGANEKLFF. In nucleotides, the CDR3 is TGTGCCAGCCAGTTTGGGGCTAATGAAAAACTGTTTTTT.

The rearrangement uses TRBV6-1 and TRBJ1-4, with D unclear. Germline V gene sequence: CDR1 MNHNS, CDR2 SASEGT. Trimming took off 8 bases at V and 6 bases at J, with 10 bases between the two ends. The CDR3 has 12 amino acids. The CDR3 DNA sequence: TGTGCCAGCGGCCCAGACGATGAAAAACTGTTTTTT. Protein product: CASGPDDEKLFF.

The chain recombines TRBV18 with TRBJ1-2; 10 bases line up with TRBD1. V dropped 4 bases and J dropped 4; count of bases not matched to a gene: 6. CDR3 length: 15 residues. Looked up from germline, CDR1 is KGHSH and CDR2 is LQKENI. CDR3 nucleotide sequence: TGTGCCAGCTCACTCGACAGGGGGCCGGGCTATGGCTACACCTTC. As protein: CASSLDRGPGYGYTF.

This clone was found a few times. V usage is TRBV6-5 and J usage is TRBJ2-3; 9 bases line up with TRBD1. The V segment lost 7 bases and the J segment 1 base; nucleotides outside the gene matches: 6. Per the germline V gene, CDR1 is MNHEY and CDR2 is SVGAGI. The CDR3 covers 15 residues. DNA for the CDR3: TGTGCCAGCACCAGGACAGGGGAAGGCACAGATACGCAGTATTTT. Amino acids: CASTRTGEGTDTQYF.

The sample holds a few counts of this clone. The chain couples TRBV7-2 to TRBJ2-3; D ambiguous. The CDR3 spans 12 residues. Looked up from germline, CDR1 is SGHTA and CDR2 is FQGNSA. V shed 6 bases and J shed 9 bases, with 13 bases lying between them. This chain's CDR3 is CASSQNSRTQYF. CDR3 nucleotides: TGTGCCAGCAGTCAGAACTCCCGAACGCAGTATTTT.